A selection of T cell receptor beta chains follows, all from one sample in a study of memory CD4+ T cells and cytomegalovirus serostatus. Assay: immunoSEQ multiplex PCR; the TCRdb copy retains only in-frame clones and omits some. The repertoire consists of 40,000 to 55,000 clones, with 70% to 75% occurring once and the leading ten covering 0.9% to 1.5%. Sample: memory CD4+ T cells from blood. These receptors all come from an adult in good health and CMV-seropositive. CDR3s include the opening cysteine and the closing phenylalanine or tryptophan.

CDR3aa | j_gene | v_gene | len
CASSVRQAYSPLHF | TRBJ1-6 | TRBV6-4 | 14
CASSLGRGISNEQFF | TRBJ2-1 | TRBV7-9 | 15
CASSEYTSGGADNEQFF | TRBJ2-1 | TRBV10-2 | 17
CSVETDGDIQYF | TRBJ2-4 | TRBV29-1 | 12
CASTGAGSNQPQHF | TRBJ1-5 | TRBV2 | 14
CASSFNENSYEQYF | TRBJ2-7 | TRBV28 | 14
CASSARQGVDTGELFF | TRBJ2-2 | TRBV5-5 | 16
CASSEALGALYEQYF | TRBJ2-7 | TRBV6-1 | 15
CASSLRLAGVETQYF | TRBJ2-5 | TRBV5-4 | 15
CASSVGDGGAGDEQFF | TRBJ2-1 | TRBV7-9 | 16
CASSQGNRGRSATNEKLFF | TRBJ1-4 | TRBV4-2 | 19
CASSPLGKNTEAFF | TRBJ1-1 | TRBV18 | 14
CASSRGGGSYEQYF | TRBJ2-7 | TRBV6-5 | 14
CASSLVEAGGYTF | TRBJ1-2 | TRBV11-2 | 13
CATGGGPYANTGELFF | TRBJ2-2 | TRBV15 | 16
CASSMDLNYGYTF | TRBJ1-2 | TRBV19 | 13
CASSRGSGMNTEAFF | TRBJ1-1 | TRBV11-1 | 15
CASSQGTYDEKLFF | TRBJ1-4 | TRBV7-2 | 14
CASSGRTSGGAWNEQFF | TRBJ2-1 | TRBV25-1 | 17
CASSIDATGSEKLFF | TRBJ1-4 | TRBV19 | 15
CASRSDRGPHEQYF | TRBJ2-7 | TRBV2 | 14
CASSYSDRGLYEQYF | TRBJ2-7 | TRBV6-5 | 15
CASSEAPGIEQYF | TRBJ2-7 | TRBV6-1 | 13
CASSGGTADQETQYF | TRBJ2-5 | TRBV9 | 15
CASRVGSENTEAFF | TRBJ1-1 | TRBV6-5 | 14
CASSLGGVQDTQYF | TRBJ2-3 | TRBV7-7 | 14
CASSFGGRTLDTEAFF | TRBJ1-1 | TRBV5-5 | 16
CASSMGGVALITDTQYF | TRBJ2-3 | TRBV19 | 17
CASSLGVVNTQYF | TRBJ2-3 | TRBV7-2 | 13
CASGSELGVGARGYTF | TRBJ1-2 | TRBV12-5 | 16
CASSLSGASYNEQFF | TRBJ2-1 | TRBV5-1 | 15
CASRDQADTQYF | TRBJ2-3 | TRBV5-6 | 12
CASPRHSSSGNTIYF | TRBJ1-3 | TRBV6-4 | 15
CASSFGHVGGETQYF | TRBJ2-5 | TRBV7-2 | 15
CASGGGSGEKLFF | TRBJ1-4 | TRBV27 | 13
CASSQPTSGVGGEQFF | TRBJ2-1 | TRBV4-1 | 16
CASSSAGGRGALGYTF | TRBJ1-2 | TRBV6-5 | 16
CASSSPPGQRTDTQYF | TRBJ2-3 | TRBV7-6 | 16
CASSGGDLMSTDTQYF | TRBJ2-3 | TRBV27 | 16
CASSQLGQLGYTF | TRBJ1-2 | TRBV4-1 | 13
CASSQVHAGGSGNTIYF | TRBJ1-3 | TRBV4-1 | 17
CASRTGTGETTNEKLFF | TRBJ1-4 | TRBV28 | 17
CASSLAYRGISTDTQYF | TRBJ2-3 | TRBV7-2 | 17
CASGLEGHSYGYTF | TRBJ1-2 | TRBV12-5 | 14
CASTNLGGQGADEQFF | TRBJ2-1 | TRBV5-1 | 16
CASSEQGAGELFF | TRBJ2-2 | TRBV6-4 | 13
CASSPHREETQYF | TRBJ2-5 | TRBV7-3 | 13
CASSSLGDNEQFF | TRBJ2-1 | TRBV7-9 | 13
CASSPVPGQGYDEQFF | TRBJ2-1 | TRBV5-1 | 16
CASRGTGGNEETQYF | TRBJ2-5 | TRBV6-1 | 15
CASSGRGGLTDTQYF | TRBJ2-3 | TRBV19 | 15
CASSLSPHRDQDYEQYF | TRBJ2-7 | TRBV7-2 | 17
CASSLVGTYEQYF | TRBJ2-7 | TRBV7-8 | 13
CSVERPGRIHEQYF | TRBJ2-7 | TRBV29-1 | 14